The subject of this entry is one T cell receptor (beta chain). Its target is not known. These data belong to a study of CD4 T cells in relation to SARS-CoV-2 and coronaviruses. Study details: TCR beta CDR3s were sequenced after approximately ten-day antigen culture of PBMCs.

The study, taken as a whole, reports: No crossreactivity against non-spike viral proteins was tested here. Each donor contributed either pre-pandemic or post-infection samples, not both.

Looked up from germline, CDR1 is SGHVS and CDR2 is FQNEAQ. Trimming at V came to 4 bases and at J to 4 bases, leaving 10 bases not matched to a gene. The length of the CDR3 is 16 residues. Generated by immunoSEQ multiplex PCR, the TCRdb table keeps only in-frame clones and is missing some. The sample records about 36,000 clones, 77% being singletons. 9.4 x 10^4 or so naive or memory CD4+ cells were cultured with CEF peptides for roughly 10 days. Material: memory CD4+ T cells from PBMCs, cultured in vitro. This TCR was sampled from an adult with COVID-19. V and J are TRBV7-8 and TRBJ2-3; 8 nucleotides align to TRBD2. CDR3 in DNA: TGTGCCAGCAGCTGGTTAGCGGGAAAACGGGCAGATACGCAGTATTTT. As protein: CASSWLAGKRADTQYF.